What follows is one T cell receptor (beta chain) and its context. This sample is drawn from a study of technical replicates of blood from several donors. The CDR3 consists of 17 residues. V was clipped by 2 bases and J by 2 bases; unmatched bases: 10. Germline V gene sequence: CDR1 SGHVS, CDR2 FQNEAQ. This table comes from immunoSEQ multiplex PCR, and its TCRdb copy is limited to in-frame clones, with some not included. This sample has 60,000 to 85,000 clones; approximately 94% occur once, and the top ten carry about 0.35%. V usage is TRBV7-8 and J usage is TRBJ2-5, with 8 bases matching TRBD1. The receptor's source is a human donor in good health. The sample taken for sequencing was T cells isolated from PBMCs. For the CDR3, the DNA is TGTGCCAGCAGCTTACGGGGAACAGGGGGACCACAAGAGACCCAGTACTTC. It yields the protein CASSLRGTGGPQETQYF.